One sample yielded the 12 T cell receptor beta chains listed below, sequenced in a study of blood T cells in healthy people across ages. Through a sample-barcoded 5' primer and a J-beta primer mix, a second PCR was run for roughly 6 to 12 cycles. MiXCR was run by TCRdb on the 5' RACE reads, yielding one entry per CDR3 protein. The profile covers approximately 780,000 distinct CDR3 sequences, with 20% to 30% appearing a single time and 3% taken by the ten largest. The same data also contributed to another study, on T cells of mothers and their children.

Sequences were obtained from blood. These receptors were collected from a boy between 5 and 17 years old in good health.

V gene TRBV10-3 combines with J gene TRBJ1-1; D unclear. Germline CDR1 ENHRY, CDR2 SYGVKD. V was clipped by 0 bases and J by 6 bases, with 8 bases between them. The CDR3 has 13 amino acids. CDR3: CAISESWAAEAFF. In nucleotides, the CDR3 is TGTGCCATCAGTGAGTCGTGGGCAGCTGAAGCTTTCTTT.

The CDR3 coding sequence is TGTGCCAGCAGCCAAGAGCAGACGGGGGCCTACAATGAGCAGTTCTTC. Translated, it gives CASSQEQTGAYNEQFF. The chain has TRBV14 and TRBJ2-1; a weak D match, TRBD2 (6 bases). CDR1 and CDR2 (germline): SGHDN, FVKESK. The CDR3 is 16 residues long. V was shortened by 0 bases and J by 2 bases, with 11 bases between the two germline ends.

CDR3 DNA sequence: TGTGCCAGCAGCTTGGAGAGTCGAGGGGAGACCCAGTACTTC. It yields the protein CASSLESRGETQYF. This sequence joins TRBV5-6 and TRBJ2-5, with D possibly matching TRBD2 (5 bases). Germline CDR1 and CDR2: SGHDT and YYEEEE. The CDR3 covers 14 residues. Trimming left V 0 bases short and J 5 bases short, with 11 bases between. Looking up the rest from reference TRBV5-6 and TRBJ2-5 gives the full variable domain: DAGVTQSPTHLIKTRGQQVTLRCSPKSGHDTVSWYQQALGQGPQFIFQYYEEEERQRGNFPDRFSGHQFPNYSSELNVNALLLGDSALYLCASSLESRGETQYFGPGTRLLVL.

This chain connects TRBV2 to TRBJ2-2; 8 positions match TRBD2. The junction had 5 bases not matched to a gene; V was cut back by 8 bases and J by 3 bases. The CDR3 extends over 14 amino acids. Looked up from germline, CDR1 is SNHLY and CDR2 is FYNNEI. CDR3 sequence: CASRGGRYTGELFF. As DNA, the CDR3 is TGTGCCAGCCGGGGGGGCAGATACACCGGGGAGCTGTTTTTT.

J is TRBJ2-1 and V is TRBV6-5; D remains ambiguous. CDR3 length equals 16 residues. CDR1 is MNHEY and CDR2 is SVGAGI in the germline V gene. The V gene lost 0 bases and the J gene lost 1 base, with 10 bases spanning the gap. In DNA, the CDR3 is TGTGCCAGCAGTTACTCCCGAGTTGTTTCCTACAATGAGCAGTTCTTC. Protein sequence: CASSYSRVVSYNEQFF.

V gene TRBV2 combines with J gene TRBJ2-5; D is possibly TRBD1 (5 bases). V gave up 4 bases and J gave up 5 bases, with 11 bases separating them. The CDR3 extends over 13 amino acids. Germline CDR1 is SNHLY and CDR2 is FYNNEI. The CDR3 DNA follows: TGTGCCAGCAGTGTATCGGCAGGGGAGACCCAGTACTTC. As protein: CASSVSAGETQYF.

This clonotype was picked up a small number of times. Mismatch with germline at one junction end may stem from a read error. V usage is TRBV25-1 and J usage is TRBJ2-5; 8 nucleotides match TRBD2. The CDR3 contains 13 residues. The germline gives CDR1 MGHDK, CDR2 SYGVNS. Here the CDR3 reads CASSEPTGGEAAF. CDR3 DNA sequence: TGTGCCAGCAGTGAACCGACCGGGGGGGAGGCGGCCTTC.

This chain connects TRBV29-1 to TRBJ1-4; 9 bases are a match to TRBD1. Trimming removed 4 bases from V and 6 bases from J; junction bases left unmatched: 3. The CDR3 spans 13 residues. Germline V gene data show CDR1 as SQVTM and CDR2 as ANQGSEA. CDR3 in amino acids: CSVAGTGHEKLFF. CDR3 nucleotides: TGCAGCGTTGCCGGGACAGGGCATGAAAAACTGTTTTTT.

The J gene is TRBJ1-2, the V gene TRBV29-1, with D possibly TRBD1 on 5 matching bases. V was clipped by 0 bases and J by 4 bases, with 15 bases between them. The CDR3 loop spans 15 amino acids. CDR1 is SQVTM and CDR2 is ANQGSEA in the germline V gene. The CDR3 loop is CSVEEYPRAGYGYTF. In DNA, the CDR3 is TGCAGCGTTGAAGAGTACCCCAGGGCGGGCTATGGCTACACCTTC.

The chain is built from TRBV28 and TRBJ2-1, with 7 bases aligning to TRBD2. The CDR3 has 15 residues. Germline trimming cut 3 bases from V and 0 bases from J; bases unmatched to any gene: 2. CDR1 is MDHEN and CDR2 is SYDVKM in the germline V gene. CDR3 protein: CASSFGTISYNEQFF. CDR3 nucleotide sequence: TGTGCCAGCAGTTTCGGGACTATCTCCTACAATGAGCAGTTCTTC.

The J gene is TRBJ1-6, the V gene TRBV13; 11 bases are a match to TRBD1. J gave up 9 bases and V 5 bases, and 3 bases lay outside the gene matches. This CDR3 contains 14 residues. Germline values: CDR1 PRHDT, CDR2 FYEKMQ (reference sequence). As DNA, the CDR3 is TGTGCCAGCAGCACCGGGACAGGGGGTTCACCCCTCCACTTT. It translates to CASSTGTGGSPLHF.

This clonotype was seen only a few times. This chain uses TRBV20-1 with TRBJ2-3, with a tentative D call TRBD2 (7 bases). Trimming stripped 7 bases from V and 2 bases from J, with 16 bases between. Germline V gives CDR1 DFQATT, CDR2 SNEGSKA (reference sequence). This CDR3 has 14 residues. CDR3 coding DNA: TGCAGTGTCCATGGCGGGGGCTTCACAGATACGCAGTATTTT. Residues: CSVHGGGFTDTQYF.